Presented here are 4 T cell receptor beta chains from one specimen sequenced in a study of quantifying T cell responses using KT2 cells. Study in general: RNA was reverse transcribed with TCR alpha and beta constant-region primers.

A single-stranded UMI oligo with SP2 sequence was ligated to cDNA 3' ends. The first PCR ran 4 to 5 cycles with an equimolar RC1.1 and RC1.2 beta primer mix. One entry per CDR3 protein results from TCRdb running MiXCR on the UMI-ligation and nested PCR reads. The sample contains approximately 54,000 distinct CDR3 sequences, about 9.9% of which appear only once. The specimen sequenced was PBMCs spiked with cells of the T cell clone KT2. These TCRs come from a human donor.

Only a few counts were recorded for this clonotype. The chain carries TRBV7-9 and TRBJ1-3; no clear D gene. The CDR3 sequence is 14 residues long. V lost 0 bases and J lost 2, with 5 bases in between. The germline V gene encodes CDR1 SEHNR and CDR2 FQNEAQ (reference sequence). The DNA of the CDR3 is TGTGCCAGCAGCTTAGCAGGGACTGGAAACACCATATATTTT. This gives the protein CASSLAGTGNTIYF.

This sequence joins TRBV2 and TRBJ1-1; D is perhaps TRBD1 (5 bases). Trimming cost V 3 bases and J 5 bases, with 13 bases left between them. Germline V CDR1 and CDR2: SNHLY, FYNNEI. CDR3 length equals 14 residues. CDR3 amino acids: CASSERDSRTEAFF. The CDR3 DNA reads TGTGCCAGCAGTGAGCGGGACTCGAGGACTGAAGCTTTCTTT.

Only a few counts were recorded for this clonotype. J is TRBJ2-1 and V is TRBV29-1; TRBD1 matches at 10 bases. Looked up from germline, CDR1 is SQVTM and CDR2 is ANQGSEA. Trimming removed 7 bases from V and 1 base from J; junction bases left unmatched: 7. This CDR3 is 15 amino acids long. The CDR3 DNA reads as TGCAGCGCGACAGGGGGCGAGGGATCCTACAATGAGCAGTTCTTC. It is translated as CSATGGEGSYNEQFF.

V usage is TRBV6-2 or TRBV6-3 and J usage is TRBJ1-5, with 10 nucleotides matching TRBD1. CDR3 length: 19 residues. Germline V lookup: CDR1 MNHEY, CDR2 SVGEGT. Trimming at V came to 2 bases and at J to 0 bases, leaving 10 bases not matched to a gene. Here the CDR3 DNA reads TGTGCCAGCAGTTACACCTCCGGGACAGGGGCCTATAGCAATCAGCCCCAGCATTTT. Protein: CASSYTSGTGAYSNQPQHF.